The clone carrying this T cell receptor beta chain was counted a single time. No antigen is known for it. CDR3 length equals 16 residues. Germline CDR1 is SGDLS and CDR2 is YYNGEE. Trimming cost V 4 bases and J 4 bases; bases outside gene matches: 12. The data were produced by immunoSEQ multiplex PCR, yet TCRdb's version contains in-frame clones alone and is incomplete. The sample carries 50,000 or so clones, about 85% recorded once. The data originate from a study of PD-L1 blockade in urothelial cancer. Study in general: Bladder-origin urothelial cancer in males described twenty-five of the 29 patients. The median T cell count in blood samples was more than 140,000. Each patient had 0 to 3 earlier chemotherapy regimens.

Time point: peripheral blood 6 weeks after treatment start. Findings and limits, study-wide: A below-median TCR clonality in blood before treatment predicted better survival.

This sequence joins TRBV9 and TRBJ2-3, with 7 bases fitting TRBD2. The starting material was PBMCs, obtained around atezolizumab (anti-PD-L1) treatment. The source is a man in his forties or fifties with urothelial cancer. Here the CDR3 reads CASSPWTRLVSDTQYF. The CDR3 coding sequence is TGTGCCAGCAGCCCCTGGACTAGACTCGTCTCAGATACGCAGTATTTT.